This TCR beta chain derives from a study of T cells in localized non-small cell lung cancer. The CDR3 spans 13 residues. The V gene lost 6 bases and the J gene lost 2 bases, with 9 bases spanning the gap. The germline gives CDR1 MNHEY, CDR2 SMNVEV (reference sequence). This table comes from immunoSEQ multiplex PCR, and its TCRdb copy is limited to in-frame clones, with some not included. The sample contains around 40,000 clones, roughly nine tenths of which appear only once. The chain couples TRBV27 to TRBJ2-3; D is ambiguous. This receptor was identified in a woman aged 18-55 years with stage III lung adenocarcinoma. Sequences were derived from peripheral blood, sampled before any cancer treatment. The CDR3 spells CASSLRHTDTQYF. The CDR3 DNA reads TGTGCCAGCAGCCTCCGCCACACAGATACGCAGTATTTT.